The 7 T cell receptor beta chains given below trace back to one sample, sequenced in a study of T-cell reconstitution after alpha-beta-depleted transplantation in children. A library of TCRbeta sequences, prepared with unique molecular identifiers, was generated. One entry per CDR3 protein results from TCRdb running MiXCR on the PCR reads. The top ten hold over 25% of the sample, which has just over 950,000 distinct CDR3 sequences, about 29% seen once. The sample in question was PBMCs, mostly from graft donor cells, obtained 360 days after TCRalphabeta/CD19-depleted stem cell transplant. Every receptor here comes from a boy under three years old who had a stem cell transplant for SCID, so the T cells may come from the graft donor.

This chain connects TRBV20-1 to TRBJ2-5, with D unclear. This CDR3 has 17 residues. In germline, CDR1 is DFQATT, CDR2 SNEGSKA (reference sequence). V dropped 3 bases and J dropped 0 bases, with 20 bases sitting between them. The CDR3 region is CSASPLGGFRNQETQYF. CDR3 nucleotides: TGCAGTGCTAGCCCTCTTGGCGGCTTCCGAAACCAAGAGACCCAGTACTTC.

In the case of this clonotype: Mismatch with germline at one junction end may stem from a read error. This sequence joins TRBV12-3 or TRBV12-4 and TRBJ2-3; D ambiguous. The length of the CDR3 is 12 residues. CDR3 nucleotides: TGTGCCAGCAGGTTAGGGCTAGATACGCAGTATTTT. Translated, it gives CASRLGLDTQYF.

The chain uses TRBV28 and TRBJ2-7; the match to TRBD2 covers 10 bases. The V gene's germline CDR1 is MDHEN and CDR2 SYDVKM. This CDR3 spans 15 amino acids. J was trimmed by 2 bases and V by 6 bases; bases with no gene match: 7. The CDR3 nucleotides are TGTGCCAGCAGGACGAGCGGGGGGGGGACCTACGAGCAGTACTTC. Translated, it gives CASRTSGGGTYEQYF.

The chain couples TRBV24-1 to TRBJ2-2; 7 bases agree with TRBD1. CDR3 length equals 18 residues. Germline CDR1 reads KGHDR; CDR2 reads SFDVKD. V was clipped by 8 bases and J by 1 base; unmatched bases: 15. The CDR3 is CATTIRGQFVWNTGELFF. The CDR3 DNA follows: TGTGCCACCACCATCAGGGGACAGTTCGTTTGGAACACCGGGGAGCTGTTTTTT.

The chain combines TRBV11-2 with TRBJ2-2; 11 bases fit TRBD1. The CDR3 runs 18 residues. The V gene's germline CDR1 is SGHAT and CDR2 FQNNGV. The J segment lost 7 bases and the V segment lost 1 base, leaving 11 bases of the junction unmatched. The DNA of the CDR3 is TGTGCCAGCAGCTTAGGGAGCGGGACAGGGGGTTCGAACGGGGAGCTGTTTTTT. Translated, it gives CASSLGSGTGGSNGELFF.

In this sample, this clonotype turned up a few times. This chain uses TRBV20-1 with TRBJ1-5, with a tentative D call TRBD1 (5 bases). This CDR3 has 14 amino acids. Trimming removed 4 bases at V and 3 bases at J, with 13 bases between. Germline assignment: CDR1 DFQATT and CDR2 SNEGSKA (reference sequence). CDR3 bases: TGCAGTGCTACCCGGGACGATCACAATCAGCCCCAGCATTTT. Its protein product is CSATRDDHNQPQHF.

The V call is TRBV20-1, the J call TRBJ2-6; tentative D call: TRBD1 (6 bases). Germline V gene sequence: CDR1 DFQATT, CDR2 SNEGSKA (reference sequence). This CDR3 is built from 16 residues. Trimming cost V 1 base and J 3 bases, with 13 bases left between them. The CDR3 bases are TGCAGTGCTAGAGTGGGACAACCTTTTGGGGCCAACGTCCTGACTTTC. Translated: CSARVGQPFGANVLTF.